The 3 T cell receptor beta chains presented below share a single source sample, sequenced in a study of control samples from healthy donors and cancer patients. Method: immunoSEQ multiplex PCR; TCRdb's copy keeps in-frame clones and lacks some. The repertoire holds more than 75,000 clones, roughly 86% seen once, with 4.5% to 7% in the top ten. Sequencing was done on a sample of blood. The receptors were sampled from a man aged 45 to 65 in good health.

The chain carries TRBV5-1 and TRBJ2-1; the match to TRBD2 covers 10 bases. Germline loops: CDR1 SGHRS, CDR2 YFSETQ. Germline trimming cut 0 bases from V and 9 bases from J; bases unmatched to any gene: 6. CDR3 length: 15 amino acids. This CDR3 is CASSLVLAGAGEQFF. CDR3 sequence (DNA): TGCGCCAGCAGCTTGGTTCTAGCGGGGGCCGGTGAGCAGTTCTTC.

The rearrangement joins TRBV19 to TRBJ2-7; TRBD1 aligns across 7 bases. The J segment lost 5 bases and the V segment lost 1 base, leaving 8 bases of the junction unmatched. Germline loops: CDR1 LNHDA, CDR2 SQIVND (reference sequence). The CDR3 spans 15 residues. This CDR3 is CASSIGQTGFDEQYF. The CDR3 coding sequence is TGTGCCAGTAGTATAGGGCAGACAGGGTTCGACGAGCAGTACTTC.

The rearrangement uses TRBV27 and TRBJ2-7, with TRBD2 matching 7 bases. Losses at the gene ends were 2 bases for V and 3 bases for J; bases not matched to a gene: 7. CDR1 is MNHEY, CDR2 SMNVEV, per germline (reference sequence). The CDR3 has 15 residues. CDR3 protein: CASSLIRGGGYEQYF. CDR3 DNA sequence: TGTGCCAGCAGTTTAATTCGGGGCGGGGGCTACGAGCAGTACTTC.